The 15 T cell receptor beta chains presented below share a single source sample, sequenced in a study of vaccination and CD4 T cells after COVID-19. Sequencing of DNA taken from cultured CD4+ T cells relied on the Oncomine TCR Beta short-read assay. Each CDR3 protein gets one entry after TCRdb re-called the PCR reads with MiXCR. Of approximately 9,000 distinct CDR3 sequences in the sample, about 66% were seen once. Antigens for these TCRs are unknown. Stated treatment: roughly ten-day PBMC culture with coronavirus spike peptide pools or control peptides (ViraFEST assay). Sequencing was carried out using CD4+ T cells from blood, cultured in vitro. The receptors were gathered from a human donor who had recovered from COVID-19.

The gene calls are TRBV7-2 and TRBJ1-6, with TRBD1 identical over 7 bases. The CDR3 loop spans 14 amino acids. Germline CDR1 and CDR2: SGHTA and FQGNSA. Trimming removed 6 bases from V and 7 bases from J; junction bases left unmatched: 6. The DNA for the CDR3 is TGTGCCAGCAGATTGGACAGGTTCAATTCACCCCTCCACTTT. Translated: CASRLDRFNSPLHF.

As DNA, the CDR3 is TGTGCCAGCAGCGGACAATACAGCTCCGAGGGAGGCTATGGCTACACCTTC. It translates to CASSGQYSSEGGYGYTF. This chain uses TRBV9 with TRBJ1-2; D gene unclear. Germline CDR1 reads SGDLS; CDR2 reads YYNGEE. The CDR3 is 17 amino acids. Trimming removed 3 bases from V and 4 bases from J, with 22 bases in between.

The DNA of the CDR3 is TGCAGTGCTACACTAGCAGCAGATACGCAGTATTTT. It encodes CSATLAADTQYF. The V call is TRBV20-1, the J call TRBJ2-3, with D possibly TRBD2 on 6 matching bases. The V gene lost 4 bases and the J gene lost 4 bases, with 9 bases spanning the gap. This CDR3 region has 12 residues. Germline V gene data show CDR1 as DFQATT and CDR2 as SNEGSKA (reference sequence).

The J gene is TRBJ2-3, the V gene TRBV19, with 9 nucleotides matching TRBD2. Germline V gene lookup returns CDR1 LNHDA and CDR2 SQIVND (reference sequence). The CDR3 length is 16 residues. Unmatched junction bases numbered 11, after V lost 4 bases and J lost 6 bases. This CDR3 reads CASSTSPGLAYDTQYF. The CDR3 region has the DNA TGTGCCAGTAGTACGAGCCCGGGACTAGCATACGATACGCAGTATTTT.

This clonotype occurred a few times. This chain joins TRBV19 and TRBJ1-2, with D tentatively TRBD1 (5 bases). V gave up 0 bases and J gave up 4 bases, with 9 bases separating them. This CDR3 is built from 14 residues. Looked up from germline, CDR1 is LNHDA and CDR2 is SQIVND (reference sequence). DNA of the CDR3: TGTGCCAGTAGTATAGACCCGACAGCCTATGGCTACACCTTC. The encoded protein is CASSIDPTAYGYTF.

This rearrangement joins TRBV4-2 to TRBJ2-3; D is possibly TRBD2 (7 bases). V was shortened by 0 bases and J by 1 base, with 20 bases between the two germline ends. The CDR3 is made up of 19 amino acids. Per germline, CDR1 LGHNA and CDR2 YNFKEQ. The CDR3 DNA sequence: TGTGCCAGCAGCCAAGAACTGGGGGGGGGCGTATCTCGCACAGATACGCAGTATTTT. Its translation: CASSQELGGGVSRTDTQYF.

The rearrangement joins TRBV30 to TRBJ1-1, with 7 bases matching TRBD1. The CDR3 runs 13 residues. V dropped 7 bases and J dropped 1; count of bases not matched to a gene: 6. Germline lookup yields CDR1 GTSNPN and CDR2 SVGIG (reference sequence). The CDR3 here is CASRRTGNTEAFF. For the CDR3, the DNA is TGTGCCTCCCGGCGGACAGGGAACACTGAAGCTTTCTTT.

This clonotype was picked up a small number of times. The chain has TRBV20-1 and TRBJ2-5; 10 bases align to TRBD1. The germline V gene encodes CDR1 DFQATT and CDR2 SNEGSKA (reference sequence). The CDR3 runs to 15 residues. J gave up 4 bases and V 3 bases, and 8 bases lay outside the gene matches. This CDR3 is CSASPGDRGGETQYF. CDR3 DNA sequence: TGCAGTGCTAGCCCGGGGGACAGGGGAGGAGAGACCCAGTACTTC.

The sample holds a few counts of this clonotype. The chain recombines TRBV7-8 with TRBJ1-2; 9 bases are shared with TRBD1. The CDR3 is 16 residues long. J gave up 6 bases and V 2 bases, and 10 bases lay outside the gene matches. Per germline, CDR1 SGHVS and CDR2 FQNEAQ. The CDR3 coding sequence is TGTGCCAGCAGCTTAAGAATGACAGGGGGTCGGAATGGCTACACCTTC. This sequence encodes CASSLRMTGGRNGYTF.

V and J are TRBV7-9 and TRBJ2-7; 10 bases fit TRBD1. CDR1 is SEHNR, CDR2 FQNEAQ, per germline (reference sequence). The CDR3 has 18 amino acids. V shed 5 bases, J shed 2 bases, and the junction held 15 bases outside the gene matches. Here the CDR3 DNA reads TGTGCCAGCAGCGGAGAAGGGACAGGGGCCCGTTTTACCTACGAGCAGTACTTC. Protein product: CASSGEGTGARFTYEQYF.

A single count supports this clonotype. This sequence joins TRBV30 and TRBJ1-6; D uncertain. CDR3 length: 14 amino acids. Germline CDR1 is GTSNPN and CDR2 is SVGIG (reference sequence). V lost 4 bases and J 0 bases, leaving 7 bases between the germline ends. CDR3 nucleotide sequence: TGTGCCTGGATGGGGAGCTCCTATAATTCACCCCTCCACTTT. Its translation: CAWMGSSYNSPLHF. The full variable domain, rest sourced from reference TRBV30 and TRBJ1-6, is SQTIHQWPATLVQPVGSPLSLECTVEGTSNPNLYWYRQAAGRGLQLLFYSVGIGQISSEVPQNLSASRPQDRQFILSSKKLLLSDSGFYLCAWMGSSYNSPLHFGNGTRLTVT.

This chain uses TRBV30 with TRBJ1-2, with 8 bases fitting TRBD1. J was trimmed by 7 bases and V by 2 bases; bases with no gene match: 3. The CDR3 sequence is 12 residues long. Germline CDR1 is GTSNPN and CDR2 is SVGIG (reference sequence). In nucleotides, the CDR3 is TGTGCCTGGAGTCGGACAGGGTTTGGCTACACCTTC. Translation gives CAWSRTGFGYTF. The entire variable domain, with the rest obtained from reference TRBV30 and TRBJ1-2, is as follows: SQTIHQWPATLVQPVGSPLSLECTVEGTSNPNLYWYRQAAGRGLQLLFYSVGIGQISSEVPQNLSASRPQDRQFILSSKKLLLSDSGFYLCAWSRTGFGYTFGSGTRLTVV.

The V call is TRBV24-1, the J call TRBJ2-5; TRBD1 aligns across 10 bases. The CDR3 totals 15 residues. With V trimmed by 3 bases and J by 4 bases, 4 bases remained unmatched. Germline V gene data show CDR1 as KGHDR and CDR2 as SFDVKD. This CDR3 reads CATSDPRDRGETQYF. CDR3 DNA sequence: TGTGCCACCAGTGATCCCCGGGACAGGGGAGAGACCCAGTACTTC.

This clonotype was counted only a few times. The CDR3 is CASSARTANTGELFF. Here the CDR3 DNA reads TGTGCCAGCAGCGCACGGACCGCGAACACCGGGGAGCTGTTTTTT. The genes are TRBV2 and TRBJ2-2; D is unresolved. CDR1 is SNHLY and CDR2 is FYNNEI in the germline V gene. Trimming pared 6 bases from V and 0 bases from J, leaving 11 bases between. CDR3 length: 15 amino acids.

This clonotype was seen a few times. This sequence joins TRBV7-3 and TRBJ1-1; D uncertain. Germline assignment: CDR1 SGHTA and CDR2 FQGTGA. V lost 4 bases to trimming and J lost 7 bases, with 13 bases between them. CDR3 length: 13 amino acids. The CDR3 nucleotides are TGTGCCAGCAGCTCCCGGAGTGCGAATGAAGCTTTCTTT. Translation: CASSSRSANEAFF.